A selection of T cell receptor beta chains follows, all from one sample in a study of glioma-infiltrating T cells. TCRdb redid the calling of the multiplex PCR reads with MiXCR, one entry per CDR3 protein. The table has 300,000 to 450,000 distinct CDR3 sequences, around 38% seen once. The sequencing input was glioma tissue, nonneoplastic brain tissue, or PBMCs (not recorded which). The source is a human donor with low-grade glioma or glioblastoma, undergoing nonglioma brain surgery, or in good health (not recorded which). Both conserved end residues are part of each CDR3. The D gene is left open where the match is weak. Size values are once, few and many counts, or a class for expanded clones, and some rows have none.

V	D	size	J	DNA	CDR3
TRBV15	.	many	TRBJ2-7	TGTGCCACCAGCAGTTTTAGGGGAGCCGAGCAGTACTTC	CATSSFRGAEQYF
TRBV20-1	TRBD2	once	TRBJ2-7	TGCAGTGCTAGAGATCTTAAGCGGGGCACTTCCTACGAGCAGTACTTC	CSARDLKRGTSYEQYF
TRBV27	.	.	TRBJ1-1	TGTGCCAGCTCACCACCGGGGGGGGGAGGCATGAACACTGAAGCTTTCTTT	CASSPPGGGGMNTEAFF
TRBV19	TRBD1	.	TRBJ2-7	TGTGCCAGTACCTCAACCCGGGACAGCACCTACGAGCAGTACTTC	CASTSTRDSTYEQYF
TRBV20-1	TRBD2	many	TRBJ2-7	TGCAGTGCTAGAGTCAAAGCGGGGGACCCCCACGAGCAGTACTTC	CSARVKAGDPHEQYF
TRBV4-2	TRBD2	few	TRBJ2-5	TGTGCCAGCAGCCAAGCCCTAACGGGAGGGCCCTTAGCAGAGACCCAGTACTTC	CASSQALTGGPLAETQYF
TRBV7-8	.	.	TRBJ2-5	TGTGCCAGCAGCTTAGGACGAGGCCAAGAGACCCAGTACTTC	CASSLGRGQETQYF
TRBV7-9	TRBD1	many	TRBJ1-1	TGTGCCAGCAGCCCGGACAGGGCCGACACTGAAGCTTTCTTT	CASSPDRADTEAFF
TRBV27	.	many	TRBJ2-7	TGTGCCAGCAGTTCAAGCTCCTACGAGCAGTACTTC	CASSSSSYEQYF
TRBV20-1	.	once	TRBJ1-1	TGCAGTGCTAGAGATCCCCGCCGCACGAACACTGAAGCTTTCTTT	CSARDPRRTNTEAFF
TRBV4-1	TRBD2	few	TRBJ2-7	TGCGCCAGCAGCTCCCGCCGGGGGGGCTTAGAGCAGTACTTC	CASSSRRGGLEQYF
TRBV6-1	TRBD1	.	TRBJ1-1	TGTGCCAGCAGCCAGGGGACAGTGGGGACTGAAGCTTTCTTC	CASSQGTVGTEAFF
TRBV3-1	.	.	TRBJ2-7	TGTGCCAGCAGCCGCGGACTTTTTTCTCTTTACGAGCAGTACTTC	CASSRGLFSLYEQYF
TRBV27	.	.	TRBJ2-7	TGTGCCAGCACCCCGACAGGCTTCGAGCAGTACTTC	CASTPTGFEQYF
TRBV28	.	.	TRBJ2-5	TGTGCCAGCACACCAGTCCGGGTTTTATTGGAGACCCAGTACTTC	CASTPVRVLLETQYF
TRBV28	.	.	TRBJ1-4	TGTGCCAGCAGTCCTGGGGGGGGCGCTTTCTCGACTAATGAAAAACTGTTTTTT	CASSPGGGAFSTNEKLFF
TRBV24-1	.	.	TRBJ2-7	TGTGCCACCAGTGATTCCAGGGGTTCCAACTCCTACAATGAGCAGTACTTC	CATSDSRGSNSYNEQYF
TRBV7-2	.	.	TRBJ2-7	TGTGCCAGCAGACACCCAACCCTTGCGTACAGGGTGTTCGACGAGCAGTACTTC	CASRHPTLAYRVFDEQYF
TRBV27	TRBD2	.	TRBJ2-2	TGTGCCAGCAGACCCCGGACTAGCGGGATCACCGGGGAGCTGTTTTTT	CASRPRTSGITGELFF
TRBV4-1	.	few	TRBJ2-2	TGCGCCAGCAGCCAAGAGGTCACCGGGGAGCTGTTTTTT	CASSQEVTGELFF
TRBV18	.	.	TRBJ1-1	TGTGCCAGCTCGCCGCGAGTCCGGCAGGAGAACACTGAAGCTTTCTTT	CASSPRVRQENTEAFF
TRBV3-1	.	.	TRBJ1-2	TGTGCCAGCAGCCCATCCTCCAGCCTCTATGGCTACACCTTC	CASSPSSSLYGYTF
TRBV19	TRBD2	.	TRBJ2-1	TGTGCCAGTTCCTCTAGCGGGACGACCAATGAGCAGTTCTTC	CASSSSGTTNEQFF
TRBV6-1	TRBD1	many	TRBJ2-5	TGTGCCAGCAGTGGGGACAGGGAGACCCAGTACTTC	CASSGDRETQYF
TRBV5-4	.	.	TRBJ1-2	TGTGCCAGCAGCACGGGACGGGGGGACTATGGCTACACCTTC	CASSTGRGDYGYTF
TRBV20-1	.	few	TRBJ2-5	TGCAGTGCTAGAGATAAACGGGCGGGGCCTAGTCACAGGGCCCAGTACTTC	CSARDKRAGPSHRAQYF
TRBV7-2	.	few	TRBJ2-1	TGTGCCAGCAGCGCTCTGGGGTGGAGCGATGAGCAGTTCTTC	CASSALGWSDEQFF
TRBV6-2/TRBV6-3	.	.	TRBJ1-1	TGTGCCAGCAGCGTAGAAGGGGTGCAAGAAGAAGCTTTCTTT	CASSVEGVQEEAFF
TRBV27	TRBD2	few	TRBJ2-7	TGTGCCAGCACCCCCGGGGGGGCCCACGAGCAGTACTTC	CASTPGGAHEQYF
TRBV7-2	.	.	TRBJ2-1	TGTGCCAGCAGCTCGGTAGAGGTTTCCTACAATGAGCAGTTCTTC	CASSSVEVSYNEQFF
TRBV5-4	.	few	TRBJ2-3	TGTGCCAGCAGTCCGGGGGTACGGACAGATACGCAGTATTTT	CASSPGVRTDTQYF
TRBV7-9	TRBD1	.	TRBJ2-1	TGTGCCAGCAGCTCCACAGGGGTCCATAGCTCCTACAATGAGCAGTTCTTC	CASSSTGVHSSYNEQFF
TRBV27	TRBD2	many	TRBJ2-5	TGTGCCAACAGTTTTACGGGAGGGCGCAGGGAGACCCAGTACTTC	CANSFTGGRRETQYF
TRBV6-2/TRBV6-3	TRBD1	many	TRBJ1-2	TGTGCCACCCTACTGATCCGAATCGGGACAGCAGGAAGCGGGAGCTATGGCTACACCTTC	CATLLIRIGTAGSGSYGYTF
TRBV12-3/TRBV12-4	.	few	TRBJ1-4	TGTGCCAGCAGTTTAGGAGGTGAAAAACTGTTTTTT	CASSLGGEKLFF
TRBV6-1	TRBD2	.	TRBJ2-1	TGTGCCAGCAGTGATCTCAGCGGGAGGGCCGTTCGTGAGCAGTTCTTC	CASSDLSGRAVREQFF
TRBV7-8	.	.	TRBJ1-2	TGTGCCAGCAGCGCAAACAGCTATGGCTACACCTTC	CASSANSYGYTF
TRBV4-1	TRBD1	.	TRBJ2-2	TGCGCCAGTGCCGCAGCAGGGGGCAGGCAGAACACCGGGGAGCTGTTTTTT	CASAAAGGRQNTGELFF
TRBV7-9	.	.	TRBJ1-1	TGTGCCAGCAGCTTGCTGGACGGCAGTGAAGCTTTCTTT	CASSLLDGSEAFF
TRBV5-5	.	once	TRBJ2-2	TGTGCCAGCAGCTTACAGGGTACGAACACCGGGGAGCTGTTTTTT	CASSLQGTNTGELFF
TRBV28	.	few	TRBJ2-7	TGTGCCAGCAGTTCTGCCGGGATGAGGTGGGAGCAGTACTTC	CASSSAGMRWEQYF
TRBV7-9	TRBD2	few	TRBJ2-3	TGTGCCAGCAGTCCGGACCCGGGACTAAGCGCAGATACGCAGTATTTT	CASSPDPGLSADTQYF
TRBV20-1	TRBD2	few	TRBJ2-1	TGCAGTGCTTACGATCTAGCGGGATCCTACAATGAGCAGTTCTTC	CSAYDLAGSYNEQFF
TRBV11-1	TRBD1	.	TRBJ1-1	TGTGCCAGCAGCTCAGAGAGGACAGGGTGGAACACTGAAGCTTTCTTT	CASSSERTGWNTEAFF
TRBV14	.	few	TRBJ1-6	TGTGCCAGCAAAAGGACCGCGCCTAATTCACCCCTCCACTTT	CASKRTAPNSPLHF
TRBV6-1	.	many	TRBJ2-7	TGTGCCAGCAGTTCCAGGGAGACCTACGAGCAGTACTTC	CASSSRETYEQYF
TRBV15	TRBD1	many	TRBJ2-7	TGTGCCACCAGCAGAGGACAGGGCGGAGGCGAGCAGTACTTC	CATSRGQGGGEQYF
TRBV20-1	.	.	TRBJ1-5	TGCAGTGCTAGAGACGGTTTATCCAATCAGCCCCAGCATTTT	CSARDGLSNQPQHF
TRBV7-9	TRBD1	few	TRBJ1-1	TGTGCCAGCAGCTTCGGCAGGGGGCGGCACACTGAAGCTTTCTTT	CASSFGRGRHTEAFF
TRBV28	.	many	TRBJ1-1	TGTGCCAGCAGTTCTCGACCCGTTTCGGCTTTCTTT	CASSSRPVSAFF
TRBV14	TRBD1	.	TRBJ1-6	TGTGCCAGCAGCTCCGACAGGGTGTACAATTCACCCCTCCACTTT	CASSSDRVYNSPLHF
TRBV4-1	.	.	TRBJ1-5	TGCGCCAGCAGCCAAGACTGGCAGGGCAATCAGCCCCAGCATTTT	CASSQDWQGNQPQHF
TRBV7-2	TRBD2	.	TRBJ2-1	TGTGCCAGCAGCCGAAGGGGACTAGCGGGAGGGTACAATGAGCAGTTCTTC	CASSRRGLAGGYNEQFF